One and the same sample provided the 16 T cell receptor beta chains below, sequenced in a study of beta chain features in type 1 diabetes. Points from the study as a whole: TCRB CDR3 length was moderately but significantly reduced in all four CD4+ subsets of Type 1 diabetes patients.

The investigators reverse transcribed all of the isolated RNA, so they sequenced expressed TCRB transcripts. TCRdb's table, derived via immunoSEQ multiplex PCR, lists solely in-frame clones and lacks some. The sample shows about 370,000 clones, around 10% of them seen only once. Their cognate antigens are unknown. The sequencing sample was made of central memory CD4+ T cells from blood. The receptor source for this set is a man younger than 45 with type 1 diabetes.

In its sample, this clone was seen a few times. This chain links TRBV6-6 with TRBJ2-5, with 9 bases that match TRBD1. V was clipped by 6 bases and J by 5 bases; unmatched bases: 7. Germline CDR1 MNHNY, CDR2 SVGAGI (reference sequence). The length of the CDR3 is 14 residues. The CDR3: CASRGTGIFETQYF. DNA for the CDR3: TGTGCCAGCAGGGGGACAGGGATCTTTGAGACCCAGTACTTC.

This clone occurred a few times. The rearrangement uses TRBV4-1 and TRBJ1-2; perhaps TRBD1 as D (5 bases). Between the trimmed V and J ends, which lost 0 bases and 4 bases, there was a span of 12 bases. CDR3 size: 15 residues. Germline lookup yields CDR1 MGHRA and CDR2 YSYEKL. CDR3 sequence (DNA): TGCGCCAGCAGCCAAGATTCGGGACCCTTCTATGGCTACACCTTC. Amino acid sequence: CASSQDSGPFYGYTF.

This rearrangement joins TRBV28 to TRBJ2-7; D is unclear. Germline V gene sequence: CDR1 MDHEN, CDR2 SYDVKM. V shed 8 bases and J shed 7 bases, with 15 bases lying between them. The CDR3 covers 12 residues. CDR3 sequence reads: CASYRTGWEQYF. The DNA of the CDR3 is TGTGCCAGCTACCGGACGGGTTGGGAGCAGTACTTC.

The gene calls are TRBV28 and TRBJ2-3, with 11 nucleotides matching TRBD2. The CDR3 is made up of 18 amino acids. V shed 5 bases, J shed 2 bases, and the junction held 12 bases outside the gene matches. CDR1 MDHEN and CDR2 SYDVKM come from the germline V gene. CDR3 DNA: TGTGCCAGCAGTCCGAACCCACGGACTAGCGGGTACACAGATACGCAGTATTTT. This codes for CASSPNPRTSGYTDTQYF.

V gene TRBV6-5 combines with J gene TRBJ2-1; 8 bases line up with TRBD1. Germline V gene data show CDR1 as MNHEY and CDR2 as SVGAGI. V was clipped by 5 bases and J by 3 bases; unmatched bases: 3. CDR3 length: 14 amino acids. CDR3 region: CASSDRGDYNEQFF. As DNA, the CDR3 is TGTGCCAGCAGTGACAGGGGCGACTACAATGAGCAGTTCTTC.

The chain joins TRBV5-1 to TRBJ1-3; D unclear. This CDR3 spans 16 amino acids. Trimming removed 5 bases from V and 1 base from J, with 16 bases in between. From germline, CDR1 is SGHRS and CDR2 YFSETQ. CDR3 sequence: CASRAQASSSGNTIYF. In nucleotides, the CDR3 is TGCGCCAGCAGGGCCCAGGCTTCCAGTTCTGGAAACACCATATATTTT.

This clone has at least ten counts. V gene TRBV25-1 combines with J gene TRBJ2-5; 8 bases are shared with TRBD1. Per germline, CDR1 MGHDK and CDR2 SYGVNS. V was pared by 8 bases and J by 5 bases, with 13 bases of the junction left unmatched. The length of the CDR3 is 15 residues. Written as DNA, the CDR3 is TGTGCCAGCCGGAACTCGCCAGGGGGCTGGGAGACCCAGTACTTC. This sequence encodes CASRNSPGGWETQYF.

Concerning this clone itself: Different DNA sequences within this sample yield the same CDR3. V is TRBV29-1 and J is TRBJ2-2, with 7 bases lining up with TRBD2. CDR1 SQVTM and CDR2 ANQGSEA come from the germline V gene. The V and J ends lost 6 bases and 0 bases, in that order; junction bases with no gene match: 7. This CDR3 contains 15 residues. The chain's CDR3 is CSVGGSGTNTGELFF. CDR3 DNA: TGCAGCGTGGGGGGGAGCGGGACGAACACCGGGGAGCTGTTTTTT.

The gene calls are TRBV7-2 and TRBJ1-2, with TRBD1 matching over 8 bases. This CDR3 is built from 13 residues. V lost 5 bases to trimming and J lost 6 bases; unmatched junction nucleotides: 5. The germline V gene has CDR1 SGHTA and CDR2 FQGNSA. This CDR3 reads CASSRDRGHGYTF. The DNA for the CDR3 is TGTGCCAGCAGCCGCGACAGGGGCCATGGCTACACCTTC.

The sample holds a few counts of this clone. Additional DNA sequences in this sample encode the identical CDR3. The V call is TRBV4-1, the J call TRBJ1-2; no firm D call. V was clipped by 4 bases and J by 5 bases, with 23 bases between them. Germline loops: CDR1 MGHRA, CDR2 YSYEKL. This CDR3 has 17 residues. CDR3 DNA: TGCGCCAGCAGCCCGATAAGAAGGCACATGGGGAGGTATGGCTACACCTTC. It encodes CASSPIRRHMGRYGYTF.

This chain connects TRBV5-1 to TRBJ1-2; 8 nucleotides line up with TRBD1. Trimming removed 4 bases from V and 3 bases from J; junction bases left unmatched: 8. Germline CDR1 is SGHRS and CDR2 is YFSETQ. The CDR3 spans 15 residues. The CDR3 bases are TGCGCCAGCAGCAAGGACAGGGAGGCGGACTATGGCTACACCTTC. Its protein is CASSKDREADYGYTF.

This clone was counted many times. This chain connects TRBV14 to TRBJ2-1, with TRBD2 matching 15 bases. Germline assignment: CDR1 SGHDN and CDR2 FVKESK. With V trimmed by 0 bases and J by 12 bases, 9 bases remained unmatched. The CDR3 has 17 residues. CDR3 bases: TGTGCCAGCAGCCAAGAGTACGGACTAGCGGGAGGGGTGGGGCAGTTCTTC. It specifies CASSQEYGLAGGVGQFF.

With regard to this clone: Within the sample, other DNA sequences also encode this same CDR3. The chain recombines TRBV5-1 with TRBJ2-3; no firm D call. The length of the CDR3 is 12 residues. Deletions cut 3 bases from V and 0 bases from J, with 2 bases between. CDR1 SGHRS and CDR2 YFSETQ come from the germline V gene. The CDR3 sequence: CASSSSTDTQYF. DNA for the CDR3: TGCGCCAGCAGCTCTAGCACAGATACGCAGTATTTT.

In this sample, this clone turned up a few times. The gene calls are TRBV11-1 and TRBJ2-1, with 9 nucleotides matching TRBD2. Germline V gives CDR1 SGHAT, CDR2 FQDESV (reference sequence). The junction had 14 bases not matched to a gene; V was cut back by 3 bases and J by 5 bases. This CDR3 contains 18 residues. The CDR3 nucleotides read TGTGCCAGCAGCTTCGGCCTAGGAGCGGGAGGAACCGACAATGAGCAGTTCTTC. Translating it yields CASSFGLGAGGTDNEQFF.

This chain connects TRBV19 to TRBJ1-5, with a possible D match to TRBD1 (5 bases). Between the trimmed V and J ends, which lost 1 base and 5 bases, there was a span of 12 bases. Germline assignment: CDR1 LNHDA and CDR2 SQIVND (reference sequence). The CDR3 runs to 15 residues. CDR3 in DNA: TGTGCCAGTAGTATAGGCCCGGACAATTATCAGCCCCAGCATTTT. Protein product: CASSIGPDNYQPQHF.

This clone occurred a few times. The chain has TRBV7-3 and TRBJ2-1, with 9 bases lining up with TRBD2. V lost 9 bases, J lost 7 bases, and 7 bases stayed unmatched. CDR1 and CDR2 from the germline V gene are SGHTA and FQGTGA. The CDR3 length is 13 residues. Here the CDR3 DNA reads TGTGCCAGGGCCAGCGGGAGGTCGAATGAGCAGTTCTTC. Its protein product is CARASGRSNEQFF.